This T cell receptor (beta chain) appears in the sequencing data of a study of CD8 T cells in Susac syndrome (dated by TCRdb to the late 2010s). At the level of the whole study: The study used repertoire sequencing to test whether antigen drove CD8+ T cell activation and differentiation in Susac syndrome. The clonality of the CD8+ T cell repertoire was compared across 12 healthy donors, roughly 14 Susac syndrome patients and fewer than 16 multiple sclerosis patients.

RNA was extracted with the RNeasy kit and about 0.5 to 1 ug was reverse transcribed using random hexamers. TCR beta CDR3 regions were amplified with the immunoSEQ multiplex PCR assay covering 54 Vbeta and 13 Jbeta segments. Bias from PCR amplification was corrected by using a synthetic template baseline for primer optimization and for computational correction. From the authors' description of their analysis: Reads were annotated to V, D and J genes per IMGT and analyzed with immunoSEQ Analyzer, keeping only productive sequences. Clonality was computed as one minus Shannon entropy normalized by log2 of the number of productive unique sequences. For each patient and control, public and private clones were evaluated among the 100 most prevalent clones. Clones were defined as Susac-specific if absent from the healthy and MS cohorts, from approximately 1,100 published viral clones and from other ImmuneACCESS disease sequences. TCRdb reprocessing: public reads trimmed at Q25 with fastp, clones called with MiXCR, in-frame beta chains kept. Records with the same CDR3 protein are collapsed into one entry carrying the most frequent genes and DNA. In this record, the V and J calls reflect TCRdb's handling and not the investigators' own analysis. Across this sample there are about 90,000 distinct CDR3 sequences, with roughly 93% seen only once. Around 0.31% of the sample belongs to the ten largest clones.

The study at large found these results: The number of individuals in the TCR sequencing and HLA analysis was acknowledged as relatively small.

V and J are truncated by 7 bases and 0 bases respectively, leaving an intervening sequence of 7 bases. The germline V gene (reference sequence) yields LNHDA for CDR1 and SQIVND for CDR2. The CDR3 covers 12 residues, taking in both the cysteine and the phenylalanine. The retained sequence is limited to the CDR3, 36 bases, with the frame set at the first base. High-throughput TCR beta sequencing profiled peripheral blood CD8+ and CD4+ T cells from healthy donors, Susac syndrome patients and multiple sclerosis patients. The healthy donors served as controls matched for age and sex. Bulk CD8+ and CD4+ T cells were purified by magnetic negative isolation, whereas CD8+ TEMRA cells were enriched by FACS. Blood was collected in EDTA tubes and processed within 24 hours, with PBMCs isolated through density gradient centrifugation. PBMCs intended for TCR sequencing were frozen in liquid nitrogen and were later thawed in a 37 degrees C water bath. The sorted or isolated CD4+, CD8+ and CD8+ TEMRA cells reached a purity of at least 90%.

The table lists this clonotype with a few counts. Which antigen it targets is not known. Base qualities were left out, and no much larger clone turns up one base away. The sequenced sample consisted of CD8+ T cells from PBMCs. The sequence came from a human donor in good health. This sequence uses TRBV19 and TRBJ2-7; matching of 5 bases hints at TRBD1 as the D gene. The DNA is TGTGCCAGTACGGACAACTCCTACGAGCAGTACTTC. It is translated as CASTDNSYEQYF.